This section outlines one TCR beta chain sequence together with its context. CDR1 is SGHRS, CDR2 YFSETQ, per germline. The CDR3 extends over 14 amino acids. Trimming shortened V by 4 bases and J by 7 bases, and 17 bases separated the two germline ends. These data originate in a study of glioma-infiltrating T cells after dendritic cell vaccination. At the level of the study: Samples are from glioblastoma patients in Phase I and II dendritic cell vaccine trials. Autologous tumor lysate was loaded overnight onto monocyte-derived dendritic cells grown seven days with IL-4 and GM-CSF.

Amplification used 60 V beta primers and 13 J beta primers. Generated by immunoSEQ multiplex PCR, the TCRdb table keeps only in-frame clones and is missing some. The data show tens of thousands of clones, approximately 81% seen once. The material was blood, obtained before dendritic cell vaccination. This clonotype was sampled from a human donor with glioblastoma. V usage is TRBV5-1 and J usage is TRBJ1-1; a weak D match, TRBD1 (5 bases). The CDR3 DNA is TGCGCCAGCAGCCTCACCACAGGACCCCTTGAAGCTTTCTTT. Its protein product is CASSLTTGPLEAFF.